This TCR beta chain was observed in a study of blood T cells in healthy people across ages. Alongside a J-beta primer mix, a sample-barcoded 5' primer served in a second PCR lasting 7 to 11 cycles. TCRdb ran MiXCR on the 5' RACE reads and lists one entry per CDR3 protein. The data contain about 720,000 distinct CDR3 sequences, 25% of them singletons. The CDR3 consists of 14 residues. Germline loops: CDR1 LNHDA, CDR2 SQIVND (reference sequence). Trimming stripped 5 bases from V and 3 bases from J, with 10 bases between. These data were likewise used in another study, on T cells of mothers and their children. From that report: In both related and unrelated pairs, TCR recombination output is shaped similarly by thymic selection. Related mother and child pairs showed slightly greater overlap (not significant) than unrelated pairs did.

This chain uses TRBV19 with TRBJ2-2, with a tentative D call TRBD1 (6 bases). Material: blood. This receptor was taken from a boy under 18 in good health. DNA of the CDR3: TGTGCCAGTAGTTACGGGACATACACCGGGGAGCTGTTTTTT. Protein: CASSYGTYTGELFF.